This TCR beta chain was recovered during a study of graft-versus-host responses after intestinal transplantation. Study-wide background: Tacrolimus and steroids were given for two to four years to all recipients after anti-thymocyte globulin induction.

The protocol was immunoSEQ multiplex PCR, while the TCRdb copy is restricted to in-frame clones and leaves out a portion. The sample includes roughly 9,600 clones, about 75% of them seen just once. Intraepithelial and lamina propria lymphocytes were isolated from graft specimens. The sample in question was ileum tissue, obtained roughly 450 days after intestinal transplantation. The TCR was taken from a human patient who received an intestinal transplant, so some T cells may come from the graft donor.

In DNA form, the CDR3 reads TGTGCCAGCAGTTCGACTGTAGATACGCAGTATTTT. Amino acid sequence: CASSSTVDTQYF. This sequence joins TRBV6-1 and TRBJ2-3; D is unresolved. V lost 5 bases and J lost 5, with 8 bases in between. The CDR3 runs to 12 residues. CDR1 and CDR2 (germline): MNHNS, SASEGT.